The present TCR beta chain was sequenced within a study of breast tumors, draining lymph nodes, adjacent tissues. Overall study results and limits: Most tumor T cells seemingly derive from lymph node, then expand in tumor. Tumor repertoires ranked between lymph nodes and nontumor tissue in diversity, with V and J gene preferences.

TCRdb passed the multiplex PCR reads through MiXCR, listing each CDR3 protein once. There are about 6,600 distinct CDR3 sequences in the sample; over 40% occur only once, and about 42% lies in the top ten. Per the germline V gene, CDR1 is LNHDA and CDR2 is SQIVND (reference sequence). V dropped 3 bases and J dropped 3 bases, with 9 bases sitting between them. The CDR3 length is 13 residues. Notes on this clonotype: Its antigen is as yet unknown.

The chain combines TRBV19 with TRBJ2-7; D unclear. Sample: tumor-adjacent breast tissue. This clonotype was obtained from a female donor with breast cancer. Some clones in this sample may be carry-over from other donors' samples. Here the CDR3 DNA reads TGTGCCAGTAGTATCCGGCCGTTCTACGAGCAGTACTTC. Residues: CASSIRPFYEQYF.